What follows are 19 T cell receptor delta chains derived from one specimen sequenced in a study of gamma-delta T cells after stem cell transplantation. TCRdb re-analyzed the RT-PCR reads via CATT. This sample has approximately 2,800 delta-chain clones, with about 3% found just once. Sequencing used gamma-delta T cells. The source is a human donor. It is not recorded whose cells these are; they may come from a transplant donor.

This clone is medium-sized by share. At the DNA level, this CDR3 is encoded by other sequences in the same sample as well. The chain joins TRDV2 to TRDJ1, with 10 bases identical to TRDD3. Germline-derived CDR1 and CDR2 are GEAIGNYY and EKD. V was pared by 0 bases and J by 3 bases, with 15 bases of the junction left unmatched. CDR3 length: 19 residues. CDR3 residues: CACDTVGVLGDRLADKLIF. The DNA for the CDR3 is TGTGCCTGTGACACCGTGGGCGTACTGGGGGATCGTCTGGCCGATAAACTCATCTTT.

By share, this clone counts as large. This CDR3 is also generated by other DNA sequences in the sample. DNA of the CDR3: TGTGCCTGTGACGCCATACTGGGGGATACGAGGGTACGGGTGACAGCACAACTCTTCTTT. It is translated as CACDAILGDTRVRVTAQLFF. The chain carries TRDV2 and TRDJ2, with TRDD3 matching over 13 bases. The CDR3 consists of 20 residues. Unmatched junction bases numbered 15, after V lost 3 bases and J lost 3 bases. Germline CDR1 and CDR2: GEAIGNYY and EKD.

This clone was seen only a few times. The protein in TCRdb stems from a much larger clone and differs at residues 5 and 13 from this DNA's translation, likely a read error; here the protein is translated from the DNA. The J gene is TRDJ1, the V gene TRDV2; D not resolved. In germline, CDR1 is GEAIGNYY, CDR2 EKD. The CDR3 has 15 amino acids. CDR3 DNA: TGTGCCTGTGACGCCCTCGAGCCATACACCGATAAACCCATCTTT. This translates into CACDALEPYTDKPIF.

About this clone: Given a far larger clone just one base away, this is likely a sequencing read error. The same CDR3 is also encoded by other DNA sequences in this sample. The genes are TRDV2 and TRDJ1; 8 bases are a match to TRDD3. Germline CDR1 and CDR2: GEAIGNYY and EKD. CDR3 length equals 16 residues. V trimming: 0 bases; J trimming: 0 bases; junction bases outside the gene matches: 5. In DNA form, the CDR3 reads TGTGCCTGTGACACCTTGACTGGGGGGTACACCGATAAACTCATCTTT. Protein product: CACDTLTGGYTDKLIF.

This clone has more than one count but fewer than ten. TCRdb records a much larger clone's protein for this DNA, with a difference at residue 5 that likely arises from a read error; the protein given is the translation of the DNA. V is TRDV2 and J is TRDJ1; tentative D call: TRDD3 (6 bases). The CDR3 spans 16 residues. V was cut by 7 bases and J by 4 bases, with 24 bases left in between. Per the germline V gene, CDR1 is GEAIGNYY and CDR2 is EKD. CDR3 sequence (DNA): TGTGCCTGCTCCTCGATGGGGGTACAAACGTACGATAAACTCATCTTT. Its protein is CACSSMGVQTYDKLIF.

Concerning this clone: The TCRdb record carries a much larger clone's protein, which differs from this DNA's translation at residue 11; a read error is the likely cause, and the protein listed here is the DNA translation. This CDR3 is CACDPWGISTNKLIF. In DNA form, the CDR3 reads TGTGCCTGTGACCCCTGGGGGATAAGCACCAATAAACTCATCTTT. The chain has TRDV2 and TRDJ1; 10 bases map to TRDD3. CDR3 size: 15 residues. Germline V gene data show CDR1 as GEAIGNYY and CDR2 as EKD.

In its sample, this clone is medium-sized. Other DNA sequences in the sample encode the same CDR3. The rearrangement uses TRDV1 and TRDJ1; no reliable D call. The V gene lost 5 bases and the J gene lost 2 bases, with 21 bases spanning the gap. The CDR3 has 17 amino acids. CDR1 and CDR2 from the germline V gene are TSWWSYY and QGS. The CDR3: CALGKFPSLRGTDKLIF. CDR3 nucleotide sequence: TGTGCTCTTGGGAAGTTTCCGAGTCTTCGCGGGACCGATAAACTCATCTTT.

A note on this clone: The protein that TCRdb holds for this DNA derives from a much larger clone and differs from the translated DNA at residue 13, which likely indicates a read error; the protein shown here is translated from the DNA. The chain has TRDV2 and TRDJ1; 9 bases match TRDD3. CDR3 length: 19 amino acids. The V gene end was trimmed by 0 bases and the J gene end by 0 bases; junction bases not matched to a gene: 13. Germline V gene data show CDR1 as GEAIGNYY and CDR2 as EKD. DNA of the CDR3: TGTGCCTGTGACACCGTTTTGCCTGGGGGATCCTCGCACACCGATAAACTCATCTTT. Its protein product is CACDTVLPGGSSHTDKLIF.

This clone has just a few counts. A read error likely explains why the TCRdb protein, taken from a much larger clone, differs from this DNA's translation at residue 13; the protein shown is translated from the DNA. This rearrangement joins TRDV2 to TRDJ1; TRDD3 agrees at 9 bases. V trimming: 2 bases; J trimming: 3 bases; junction bases outside the gene matches: 15. The CDR3 has 18 amino acids. Germline V gene sequence: CDR1 GEAIGNYY, CDR2 EKD. CDR3 loop: CACDSVLGDQGYADKLIF. The CDR3, as DNA: TGTGCCTGTGACAGTGTACTGGGGGACCAAGGGTACGCCGATAAACTCATCTTT.

As concerns this clone: The mismatch at residue 6 between this DNA's translation and the TCRdb protein of a much larger clone likely reflects a read error; the protein shown is translated from the DNA. The chain links TRDV2 to TRDJ1; a weak D match, TRDD3 (6 bases). V dropped 0 bases and J dropped 0 bases, with 13 bases sitting between them. Germline CDR1 reads GEAIGNYY; CDR2 reads EKD. The CDR3 has 16 amino acids. The CDR3, as DNA: TGTGCCTGTGACACCCCGGGGGACTATAACACCGATAAACTCATCTTT. It is translated as CACDTPGDYNTDKLIF.

As to this clone: Given a far larger clone just one base away, this is likely a sequencing read error. Other DNA sequences from this sample encode an identical CDR3 as well. The chain joins TRDV1 to TRDJ1; D tentatively reads TRDD2 or TRDD3 (6 bases each). The CDR3 length is 21 residues. Germline V CDR1 and CDR2: TSWWSYY, QGS. The CDR3 sequence is CALGASYVGWGGINYTDKLIF. CDR3 DNA: TGTGCTCTTGGGGCATCCTACGTAGGTTGGGGGGGTATTAATTACACCGATAAGCTCATCTTT.

A note on this clone: A far larger clone is off by one base, so a read error is likely. Other DNA sequences in the sample encode the same CDR3. The chain combines TRDV2 with TRDJ1; 9 positions agree with TRDD2. The CDR3 runs 19 residues. Germline V gene sequence: CDR1 GEAIGNYY, CDR2 EKD. CDR3 sequence: CACDTHLPTIRGDYDKLIF. The CDR3 DNA is TGTGCCTGCGACACCCACCTTCCTACAATCCGTGGGGACTACGATAAACTCATCTTT.

This clone was recorded a few times. A far bigger clonotype differs at one base, so this is likely a read error. Other DNA variants within this sample encode the same CDR3. The chain links TRDV2 to TRDJ1, with 11 nucleotides matching TRDD3. The V and J ends lost 1 base and 0 bases, in that order; junction bases with no gene match: 12. Germline V gives CDR1 GEAIGNYY, CDR2 EKD. The CDR3 is made up of 19 amino acids. This CDR3 reads CACDTVAGGYPFNTDKLIF. The CDR3 bases are TGTGCCTGTGACACTGTTGCTGGGGGATACCCCTTCAACACCGATAAACTCATCTTT.

Concerning this clone: With a much larger clone just one base away, this may be a read error. Different DNA sequences within this sample yield the same CDR3. The rearrangement uses TRDV2 and TRDJ1; D call uncertain. CDR1 GEAIGNYY and CDR2 EKD come from the germline V gene. CDR3 length: 15 amino acids. The CDR3 here is CACDTLHGHTDKLIF. In nucleotides, the CDR3 is TGCGCCTGTGACACCCTCCATGGGCACACCGATAAACTCATCTTT.

This clone appeared a few times. The mismatch at residue 4 between this DNA's translation and the TCRdb protein of a much larger clone likely reflects a read error; the protein shown is translated from the DNA. The chain combines TRDV2 with TRDJ1, with D perhaps matching TRDD3 (6 bases). This CDR3 contains 18 residues. Germline CDR1 is GEAIGNYY and CDR2 is EKD. The CDR3 DNA sequence: TGTGCCTGTGGCACCATCCGCCGGGGGGACAAGTACACCGATAAACTCATCTTT. This encodes CACGTIRRGDKYTDKLIF.

This clone appeared a few times. A much bigger clone sits one base away, suggesting this may be a read error. This chain connects TRDV2 to TRDJ1; 9 nucleotides align to TRDD3. Looked up from germline, CDR1 is GEAIGNYY and CDR2 is EKD. The J segment lost 8 bases and the V segment lost 0 bases, leaving 15 bases of the junction unmatched. The CDR3 consists of 17 residues. The CDR3 here is CACDTVIRGYAEKKLIF. The DNA for the CDR3 is TGTGCCTGTGACACCGTGATTAGGGGATACGCAGAAAAAAAACTCATCTTT.

In its sample, this clone ranks as medium-sized (0.01 to 0.1%). A far larger clone is only one base removed, so a read error is likely. This sequence joins TRDV2 and TRDJ1; 7 nucleotides line up with TRDD3. CDR1 is GEAIGNYY, CDR2 EKD, per germline. CDR3 length equals 16 residues. Germline trimming cut 0 bases from V and 0 bases from J; bases unmatched to any gene: 6. CDR3 protein: CACDTLGGYNTDKLIF. The CDR3 DNA reads TGTGCCTGTGACACCCTGGGGGGCTATAACACCGATAAACTCATCTTT.

This clone was counted between two and nine times. Given a far larger clone just one base away, this is likely a sequencing read error. This chain joins TRDV2 and TRDJ3, with 9 bases lining up with TRDD3. V shed 3 bases, J shed 0 bases, and the junction held 8 bases outside the gene matches. CDR1 is GEAIGNYY and CDR2 is EKD in the germline V gene. This CDR3 is built from 19 residues. The CDR3 loop reads CACDLLLGDLSWDTRQMFF. CDR3 in DNA: TGTGCCTGTGACCTCTTACTGGGGGACCTCTCCTGGGACACCCGACAGATGTTTTTC.

This clone was seen a few times. The mismatch at residue 11 between this DNA's translation and the TCRdb protein of a much larger clone likely reflects a read error; the protein shown is translated from the DNA. The CDR3 nucleotides read TGTGCCTGTGACCGACTGGGGGAACTGAACGCCGATAAACTCATCTTT. The encoded protein is CACDRLGELNADKLIF. The J gene is TRDJ1, the V gene TRDV2; 9 bases match TRDD3. CDR1 is GEAIGNYY, CDR2 EKD, per germline. Germline trimming cut 3 bases from V and 3 bases from J; bases unmatched to any gene: 10. The CDR3 sequence is 16 residues long.